This entry concerns a single T cell receptor beta chain. Its antigen is unknown. Base qualities are not recorded, but no much larger clone differs from it by a single base. The data belong to a study of OX40 agonist ivuxolimab in advanced cancers. Background for the entire study: Ivuxolimab was a fully human IgG2 agonistic monoclonal antibody targeting the costimulatory receptor OX40 (CD134). Intravenous ivuxolimab was administered to patients every 2 weeks at six dose levels: 0.01, 0.1, 0.3, 1.5, 3 and 10 mg/kg. Among the approximately 50 dose-escalation patients, around 20 had hepatocellular carcinoma, around 15 melanoma, 9 renal cell carcinoma and 9 head and neck cancer. The dose-escalation cohort was 82.7% male with a mean age of about 54 years, ranging from about 20 to 80. Patients were allowed to have had prior anti-PD-1, anti-PD-L1 or anti-CTLA-4 therapy, and approximately 40% of the dose-escalation patients had been treated with checkpoint inhibitors. Partial responses were achieved by three dose-escalation patients, of whom one had hepatocellular carcinoma and two had cutaneous melanoma. The purpose of peripheral TCRbeta sequencing was to test whether ivuxolimab changed TCR sequence diversity and led to clonal T-cell expansion. The paper reports the monotherapy dose-escalation portion (N = 52 patients) of the phase I ivuxolimab trial. Results and caveats for the whole study, not just this receptor: Clonal expansion of both CD4+ and CD8+ blood T cells was observed from baseline to week 6 at doses 0.1 to 3.0 mg/kg. The antigen specificity of the peripheral T cells that underwent clonal expansion was not determined. Low levels of normalized T-cell clonal expansion were also shown by some nonresponding patients. On average, CD8+ T cells showed more expanded clones than CD4+ T cells after ivuxolimab. In the 0.1-3.0 mg/kg groups, partial responders were among the patients with the lowest normalized peripheral clonal expansion, particularly in CD8+ T cells.

For sequencing of the TCRbeta CDR3 region, genomic DNA was extracted from the sorted cells. The immunoSEQ Assay was used to sequence the TCRbeta CDR3 regions. What TCRdb holds here is the immuneACCESS table cut down to in-frame rearrangements. Part of the clones is not present; checked against another copy, under half of the missing clones reflect an unresolved V gene, and the others are unexplained. The sample table lists about 63,000 clones, roughly four fifths of them with a count of one. 1.5% to 2% of the sample is in the top ten clones. The trial excluded patients who had a history of autoimmune disease or were on systemic immunosuppression. In every dose cohort, peripheral blood was drawn for TCR sequencing at baseline, cycle 4 day 1, and cycle 7 day 1. Samples came from an open-label, multicenter, first-in-human phase I dose-escalation trial of ivuxolimab. The trial enrolled adults with locally advanced or metastatic head and neck squamous cell, hepatocellular, melanoma or renal cell carcinoma. Before TCR sequencing, CD4+ and CD8+ T cells were separately sorted from peripheral blood.

The CDR3 goes from the cysteine to the phenylalanine over 14 residues. Of the read, only the CDR3 DNA is kept; its 42 bases are in frame from base 1. Trimming removed 2 bases from V and 3 bases from J, leaving 12 bases between the germline ends. Via the germline V gene, CDR1 is SGHDT and CDR2 YYEEEE. This TCR derives from an adult with an advanced solid tumor such as melanoma, head and neck, liver or kidney cancer. In this chain, TRBV5-6 is recombined with TRBJ2-7, with the D gene not confidently named. The sequencing here drew on CD4+ or CD8+ T cells sorted from blood, taken in a trial of the OX40 agonist ivuxolimab. CDR3 reads: CASSFSLLGYEQYF. Read as DNA, the sequence is TGTGCCAGCAGCTTTAGTCTCCTGGGCTACGAGCAGTACTTC.